Listed here is a single T cell receptor (beta chain). The data are from a study of PD-L1 blockade in urothelial cancer. Study-wide context: Blood gave a median roughly 150,000 T cells.

The germline gives CDR1 MNHEY, CDR2 SMNVEV (reference sequence). The V end was cut by 6 bases, the J end by 3 bases, with 15 bases between. The CDR3 covers 14 residues. Here immunoSEQ multiplex PCR was the method, and the copy in TCRdb shows in-frame clones only, minus some. The sample lists 49,000 or so clones; 79% were seen once. This sample's time point: pretreatment peripheral blood. The receptor was isolated from an older man with urothelial cancer. Sequenced here: PBMCs, sampled around atezolizumab (anti-PD-L1) treatment. The J gene is TRBJ2-7, the V gene TRBV27; D not resolved. CDR3 DNA sequence: TGTGCCAGCAGAATGACTGGCCGAAGCTACGAGCAGTACTTC. This gives the protein CASRMTGRSYEQYF.